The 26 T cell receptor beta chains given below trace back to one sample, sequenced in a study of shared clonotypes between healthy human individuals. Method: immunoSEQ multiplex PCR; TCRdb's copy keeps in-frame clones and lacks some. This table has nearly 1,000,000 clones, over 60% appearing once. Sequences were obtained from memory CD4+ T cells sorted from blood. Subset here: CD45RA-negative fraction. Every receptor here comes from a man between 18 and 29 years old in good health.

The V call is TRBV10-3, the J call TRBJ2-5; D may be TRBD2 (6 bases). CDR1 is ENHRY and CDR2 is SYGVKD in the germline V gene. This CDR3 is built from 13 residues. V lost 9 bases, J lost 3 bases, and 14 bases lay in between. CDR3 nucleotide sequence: TGTGCCATGGCCGGGGGATCCAAAGAGACCCAGTACTTC. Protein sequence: CAMAGGSKETQYF.

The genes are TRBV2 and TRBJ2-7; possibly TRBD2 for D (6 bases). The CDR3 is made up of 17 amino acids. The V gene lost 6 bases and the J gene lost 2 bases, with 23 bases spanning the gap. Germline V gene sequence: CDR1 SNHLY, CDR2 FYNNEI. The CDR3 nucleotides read TGTGCCAGCAGCGGCGAGGACTATCAGTGGGGGACCTACGAGCAGTACTTC. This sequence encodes CASSGEDYQWGTYEQYF.

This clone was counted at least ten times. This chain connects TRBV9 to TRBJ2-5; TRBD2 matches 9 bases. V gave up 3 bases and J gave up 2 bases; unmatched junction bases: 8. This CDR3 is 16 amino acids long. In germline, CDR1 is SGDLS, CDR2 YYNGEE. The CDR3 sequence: CASSATGTSRQETQYF. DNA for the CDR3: TGTGCCAGCAGCGCCACCGGGACTAGCCGACAAGAGACCCAGTACTTC.

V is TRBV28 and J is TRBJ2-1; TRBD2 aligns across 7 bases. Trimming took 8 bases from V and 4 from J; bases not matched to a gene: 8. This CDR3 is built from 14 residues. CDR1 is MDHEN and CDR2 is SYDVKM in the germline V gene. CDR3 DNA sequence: TGTGCCAGCCACCTGGGGCGGGGGTACAATGAGCAGTTCTTC. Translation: CASHLGRGYNEQFF.

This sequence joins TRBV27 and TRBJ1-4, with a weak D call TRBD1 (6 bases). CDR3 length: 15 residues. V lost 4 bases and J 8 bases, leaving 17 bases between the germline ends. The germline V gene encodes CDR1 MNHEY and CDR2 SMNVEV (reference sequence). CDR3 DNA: TGTGCCAGCAGTTCGATGGGACACCGTGAGGAAAAACTGTTTTTT. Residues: CASSSMGHREEKLFF.

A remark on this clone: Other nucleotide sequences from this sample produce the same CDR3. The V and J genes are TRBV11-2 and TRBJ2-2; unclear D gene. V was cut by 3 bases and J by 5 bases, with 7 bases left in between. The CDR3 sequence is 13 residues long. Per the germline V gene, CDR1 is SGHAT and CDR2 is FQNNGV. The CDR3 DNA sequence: TGTGCCAGCAGCTTCCCAGGAACCGGGGAGCTGTTTTTT. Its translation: CASSFPGTGELFF.

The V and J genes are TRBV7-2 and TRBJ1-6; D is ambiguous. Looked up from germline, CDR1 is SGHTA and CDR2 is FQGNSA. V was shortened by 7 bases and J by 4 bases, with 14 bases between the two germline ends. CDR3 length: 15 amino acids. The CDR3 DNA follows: TGTGCCAGCACCTTCGGACGGTCATATAATTCACCCCTCCACTTT. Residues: CASTFGRSYNSPLHF.

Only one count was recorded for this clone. CDR3 loop: CASSLYPGEPSNQPQHF. The CDR3 DNA follows: TGTGCCAGCAGTTTATACCCCGGGGAGCCGAGCAATCAGCCCCAGCATTTT. This chain connects TRBV27 to TRBJ1-5, with D uncertain. CDR3 size: 17 residues. Trimming took off 1 base at V and 1 base at J, with 14 bases between the two ends. CDR1 and CDR2 from the germline V gene are MNHEY and SMNVEV (reference sequence).

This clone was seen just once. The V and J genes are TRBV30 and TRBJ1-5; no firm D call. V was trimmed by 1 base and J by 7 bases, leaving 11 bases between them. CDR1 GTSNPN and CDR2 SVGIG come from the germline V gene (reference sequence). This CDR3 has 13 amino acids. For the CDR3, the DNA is TGTGCCTGGAGTGGGGAGGGAGGGCAGCCCCAGCATTTT. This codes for CAWSGEGGQPQHF.

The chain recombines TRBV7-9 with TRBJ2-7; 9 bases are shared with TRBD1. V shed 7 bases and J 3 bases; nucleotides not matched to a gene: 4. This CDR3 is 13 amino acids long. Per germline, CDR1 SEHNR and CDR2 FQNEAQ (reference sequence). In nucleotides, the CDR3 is TGTGCCAGCAATAGGGGACAGGGCTACGAGCAGTACTTC. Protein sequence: CASNRGQGYEQYF.

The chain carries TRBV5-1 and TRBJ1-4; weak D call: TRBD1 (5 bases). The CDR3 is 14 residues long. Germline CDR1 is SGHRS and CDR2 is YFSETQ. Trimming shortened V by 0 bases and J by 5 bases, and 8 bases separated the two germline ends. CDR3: CASSLEGRNEKLFF. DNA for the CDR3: TGCGCCAGCAGCTTGGAGGGGAGGAATGAAAAACTGTTTTTT.

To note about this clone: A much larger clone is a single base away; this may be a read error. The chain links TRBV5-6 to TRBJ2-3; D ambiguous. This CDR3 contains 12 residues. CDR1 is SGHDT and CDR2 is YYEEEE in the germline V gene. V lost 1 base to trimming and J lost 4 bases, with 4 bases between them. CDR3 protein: CASSLSADTQYF. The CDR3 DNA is TGTGCCAGCAGCTTGTCGGCAGATACGCAGTATTTT.

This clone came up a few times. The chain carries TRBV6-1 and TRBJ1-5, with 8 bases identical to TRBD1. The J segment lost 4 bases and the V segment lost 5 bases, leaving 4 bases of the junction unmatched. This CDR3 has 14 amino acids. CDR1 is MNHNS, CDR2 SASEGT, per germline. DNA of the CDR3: TGTGCCAGCAGTTTCGGACAGGGTAATCAGCCCCAGCATTTT. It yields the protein CASSFGQGNQPQHF.

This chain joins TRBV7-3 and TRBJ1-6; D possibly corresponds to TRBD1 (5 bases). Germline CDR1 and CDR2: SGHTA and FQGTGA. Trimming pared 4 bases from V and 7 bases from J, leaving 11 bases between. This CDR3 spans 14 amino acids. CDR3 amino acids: CASSSGRGNSPLHF. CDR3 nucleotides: TGTGCCAGCAGCTCAGGACGGGGGAATTCACCCCTCCACTTT.

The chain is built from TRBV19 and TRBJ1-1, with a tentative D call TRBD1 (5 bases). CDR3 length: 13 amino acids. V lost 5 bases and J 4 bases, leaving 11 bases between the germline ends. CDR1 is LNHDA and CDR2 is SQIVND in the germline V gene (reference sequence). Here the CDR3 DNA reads TGTGCCAGTAGTCAGACAGATGCCACTGAAGCTTTCTTT. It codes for CASSQTDATEAFF.

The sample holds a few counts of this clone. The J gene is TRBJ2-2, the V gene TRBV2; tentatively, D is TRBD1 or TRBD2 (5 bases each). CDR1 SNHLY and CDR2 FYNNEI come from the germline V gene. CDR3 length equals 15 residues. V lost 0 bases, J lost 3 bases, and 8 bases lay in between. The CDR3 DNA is TGTGCCAGCAGTGAAGCTCGAGGGGACACCGGGGAGCTGTTTTTT. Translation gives CASSEARGDTGELFF.

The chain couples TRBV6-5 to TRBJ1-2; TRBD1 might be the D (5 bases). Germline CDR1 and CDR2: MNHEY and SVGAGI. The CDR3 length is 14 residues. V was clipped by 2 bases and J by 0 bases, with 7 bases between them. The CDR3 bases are TGTGCCAGCAGTTACGACAGCTCTAACTATGGCTACACCTTC. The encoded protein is CASSYDSSNYGYTF.

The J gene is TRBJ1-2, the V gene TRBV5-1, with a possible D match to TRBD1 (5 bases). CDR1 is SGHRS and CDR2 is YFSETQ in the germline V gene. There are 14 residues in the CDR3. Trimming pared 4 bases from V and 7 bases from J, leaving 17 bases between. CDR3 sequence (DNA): TGCGCCAGCAGCCGGATCGATGGGGGGTCTGGCTACACCTTC. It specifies CASSRIDGGSGYTF.

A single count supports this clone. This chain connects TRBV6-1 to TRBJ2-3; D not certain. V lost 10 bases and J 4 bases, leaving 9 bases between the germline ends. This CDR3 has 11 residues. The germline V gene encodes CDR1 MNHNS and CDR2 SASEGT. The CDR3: CATSQADTQYF. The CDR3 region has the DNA TGTGCCACCTCCCAAGCAGATACGCAGTATTTT.

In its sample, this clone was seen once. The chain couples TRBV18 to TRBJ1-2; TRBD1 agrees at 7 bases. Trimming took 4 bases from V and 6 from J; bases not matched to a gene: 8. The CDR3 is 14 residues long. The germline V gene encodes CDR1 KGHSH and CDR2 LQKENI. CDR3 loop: CASSRSRGEDGYTF. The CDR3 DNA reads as TGTGCCAGCTCACGATCCAGGGGGGAGGATGGCTACACCTTC. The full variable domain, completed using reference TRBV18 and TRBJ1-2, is NAGVMQNPRHLVRRRGQEARLRCSPMKGHSHVYWYRQLPEEGLKFMVYLQKENIIDESGMPKERFSAEFPKEGPSILRIQQVVRGDSAAYFCASSRSRGEDGYTFGSGTRLTVV.

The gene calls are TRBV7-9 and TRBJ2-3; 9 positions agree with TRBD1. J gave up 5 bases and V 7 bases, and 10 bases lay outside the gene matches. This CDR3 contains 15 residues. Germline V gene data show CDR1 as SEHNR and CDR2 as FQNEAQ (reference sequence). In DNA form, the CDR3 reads TGTGCCAGCAACTCCGGGGACAGGGCCGGAGATACGCAGTATTTT. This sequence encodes CASNSGDRAGDTQYF. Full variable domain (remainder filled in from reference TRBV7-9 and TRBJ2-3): DTGVSQNPRHKITKRGQNVTFRCDPISEHNRLYWYRQTLGQGPEFLTYFQNEAQLEKSRLLSDRFSAERPKGSFSTLEIQRTEQGDSAMYLCASNSGDRAGDTQYFGPGTRLTVL.

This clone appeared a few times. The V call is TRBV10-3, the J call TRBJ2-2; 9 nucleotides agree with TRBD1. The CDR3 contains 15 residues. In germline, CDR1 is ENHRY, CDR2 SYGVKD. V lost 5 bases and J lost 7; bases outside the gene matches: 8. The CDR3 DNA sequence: TGTGCCATCAGTACGACAGGGGGGTTGAACGGGGAGCTGTTTTTT. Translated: CAISTTGGLNGELFF.

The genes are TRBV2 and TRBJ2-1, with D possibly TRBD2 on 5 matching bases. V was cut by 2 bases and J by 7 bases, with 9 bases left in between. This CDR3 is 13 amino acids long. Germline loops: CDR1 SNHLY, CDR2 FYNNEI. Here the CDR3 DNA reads TGTGCCAGCAGTGAACCAGGACTTAATGAGCAGTTCTTC. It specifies CASSEPGLNEQFF.

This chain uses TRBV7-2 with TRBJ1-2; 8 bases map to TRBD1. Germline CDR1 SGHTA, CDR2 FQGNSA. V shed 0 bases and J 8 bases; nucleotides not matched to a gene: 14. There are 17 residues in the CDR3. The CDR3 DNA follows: TGTGCCAGCAGCTTAGCCTTGACGGCCCCAGGGGGCCAGGGCTACACCTTC. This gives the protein CASSLALTAPGGQGYTF.

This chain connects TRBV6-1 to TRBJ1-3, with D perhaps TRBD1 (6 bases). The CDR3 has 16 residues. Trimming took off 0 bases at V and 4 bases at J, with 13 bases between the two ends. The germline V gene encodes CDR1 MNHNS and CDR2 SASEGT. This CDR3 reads CASSEAPWGHGNTIYF. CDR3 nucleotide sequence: TGTGCCAGCAGTGAAGCGCCGTGGGGACACGGAAACACCATATATTTT.

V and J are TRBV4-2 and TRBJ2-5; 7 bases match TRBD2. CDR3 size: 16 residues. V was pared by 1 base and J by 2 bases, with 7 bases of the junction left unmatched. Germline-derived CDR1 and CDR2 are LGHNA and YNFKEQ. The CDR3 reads CASSQGDSGLQETQYF. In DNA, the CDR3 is TGTGCCAGCAGCCAAGGGGATAGCGGGCTTCAAGAGACCCAGTACTTC.